Each of the 4 T cell receptor beta chains below was sequenced from the same sample in a study of blood T cell repertoires in COVID-19. Sequencing was performed with immunoSEQ multiplex PCR; in TCRdb, only in-frame clones are kept and a portion is missing. The repertoire holds 250,000 to 400,000 clones, with around 90% as singletons. Sequenced: PBMCs or T cells enriched from blood (not recorded which). The receptors were sampled from a man aged 55 to 70 who had recovered from COVID-19.

Concerning this clone: At the DNA level, this CDR3 is encoded by other sequences in the same sample as well. The CDR3 coding sequence is TGTGCCTGGAGTGTGCGGGGGGGCAATCAGCCCCAGCATTTT. Its translation is CAWSVRGGNQPQHF. J is TRBJ1-5 and V is TRBV30, with a possible D match to TRBD1 (5 bases). Germline loops: CDR1 GTSNPN, CDR2 SVGIG (reference sequence). CDR3 length equals 14 residues. V was trimmed by 0 bases and J by 2 bases, leaving 8 bases between them.

This chain joins TRBV19 and TRBJ1-3; D uncertain. The CDR3 covers 12 residues. The V end was cut by 3 bases, the J end by 4 bases, with 4 bases between. In germline, CDR1 is LNHDA, CDR2 SQIVND (reference sequence). The CDR3 sequence: CASSIPGNTIYF. The CDR3 DNA reads as TGTGCCAGTAGTATTCCAGGAAACACCATATATTTT.

The rearrangement links TRBV5-6 to TRBJ2-7, with 8 bases fitting TRBD2. J lost 2 bases, V lost 5 bases, and 9 bases had no gene match. This CDR3 contains 15 residues. Germline lookup yields CDR1 SGHDT and CDR2 YYEEEE. The CDR3 DNA is TGTGCCAGCAGAAAACTAGCGGAAAAGGCCTACGAGCAGTACTTC. Its translation: CASRKLAEKAYEQYF. The full variable domain, in which reference TRBV5-6 and TRBJ2-7 provide the parts outside the CDR3, is DAGVTQSPTHLIKTRGQQVTLRCSPKSGHDTVSWYQQALGQGPQFIFQYYEEEERQRGNFPDRFSGHQFPNYSSELNVNALLLGDSALYLCASRKLAEKAYEQYFGPGTRLTVT.

The J gene is TRBJ2-2, the V gene TRBV11-2, with D perhaps matching TRBD1 (6 bases). CDR1 SGHAT and CDR2 FQNNGV come from the germline V gene. Trimming pared 5 bases from V and 5 bases from J, leaving 15 bases between. The CDR3 sequence is 15 residues long. CDR3 loop: CASSQGSRETGELFF. The DNA for the CDR3 is TGTGCCAGCAGCCAGGGGTCGAGGGAGACCGGGGAGCTGTTTTTT. The whole variable domain, filled in from reference TRBV11-2 and TRBJ2-2, reads EAGVAQSPRYKIIEKRQSVAFWCNPISGHATLYWYQQILGQGPKLLIQFQNNGVVDDSQLPKDRFSAERLKGVDSTLKIQPAKLEDSAVYLCASSQGSRETGELFFGEGSRLTVL.